This TCR beta chain was identified in a study of graft-versus-host responses after intestinal transplantation. Study at large: For approximately three years after anti-thymocyte globulin induction, all recipients took tacrolimus and steroids.

Produced via immunoSEQ multiplex PCR; TCRdb's table is partial and in-frame only. The sample lists under 150,000 clones; 90% were seen once. Study-wide findings and caveats: In patients with graft-donor T cell macrochimerism, allograft graft-versus-host to host-versus-graft clonal ratios were high. Declining HvG levels early post-transplant were linked to peak circulating GvH clone levels. GvH clones occurred in recipient marrow; some first appeared in ileum or blood.

This CDR3 contains 14 residues. In germline, CDR1 is SQVTM, CDR2 ANQGSEA. V gave up 3 bases and J gave up 1 base; unmatched junction bases: 5. This clone is a singleton in its sample. Its antigen is currently unknown. This chain uses TRBV29-1 with TRBJ1-1; 7 bases match TRBD1. This TCR was sampled from a human donor who received an intestinal transplant. Sequencing used unstimulated CD4+ T cells sorted from spleen or lymph node cells, obtained before intestinal transplant. This chain's CDR3 is CSVEAGGWNTEAFF. The DNA for the CDR3 is TGCAGCGTTGAGGCAGGGGGATGGAACACTGAAGCTTTCTTT.